The clone carrying this TCR beta chain was observed a handful of times. Its target is unknown. The authors ran a second PCR of roughly 6 to 12 cycles using a sample-barcoded 5' primer and a J-beta primer mix. One entry per CDR3 protein results from TCRdb running MiXCR on the 5' RACE reads. The profile shows some 900,000 distinct CDR3 sequences, 40% to 60% of them singletons. The sample is drawn from a study of blood T cells in healthy people across ages. The CDR3 spans 14 residues. Trimming removed 4 bases from V and 0 bases from J, with 11 bases in between. Germline V gives CDR1 SGDLS, CDR2 YYNGEE. In terms of origin and age, donors were healthy Caucasian individuals from Russia aged roughly 6 to 100. Per sample, no less than 5 micrograms of total RNA were extracted. Broader study findings: CMV status of donors was unknown, possibly confounding expanded clonotype changes. Diversity was estimated from one million T cells, and these estimates were considered underestimates.

The chain is built from TRBV9 and TRBJ2-7, with TRBD1 as a possible D gene (5 bases). Sequenced input: blood. The TCR was taken from a man younger than 40 in good health. CDR3 DNA: TGTGCCAGCAGCCCCAGGGCTACCTCCTACGAGCAGTACTTC. Protein: CASSPRATSYEQYF. The whole variable domain, remainder taken from reference TRBV9 and TRBJ2-7, is DSGVTQTPKHLITATGQRVTLRCSPRSGDLSVYWYQQSLDQGLQFLIQYYNGEERAKGNILERFSAQQFPDLHSELNLSSLELGDSALYFCASSPRATSYEQYFGPGTRLTVT.